Listed below are T cell receptor beta chains from one sample, sequenced in a study of memory CD4+ T cells and cytomegalovirus serostatus. The assay was immunoSEQ multiplex PCR, and TCRdb's table has in-frame clones only and misses some. The sample records roughly 28,000 clones, under 85% being singletons. What was sequenced was memory CD4+ T cells from blood. Receptors were obtained from an adult in good health and CMV-seronegative. Both conserved end residues are part of each CDR3. Each record gives: J gene, V gene, D gene, clone size, CDR3 protein, CDR3 DNA. The D gene is left open where the match is weak. Only some rows state a clone size, as once, few, many or a class for expanded clones.

j_call: TRBJ1-2; v_call: TRBV6-5; d_call: .; clone_size: few; cdr3_aa: CATHTGNYGYTF; cdr3_nt: TGTGCCACGCACACAGGGAACTATGGCTACACCTTC
j_call: TRBJ1-6; v_call: TRBV15; d_call: TRBD1; clone_size: .; cdr3_aa: CATSRSSGGDSPLHF; cdr3_nt: TGTGCCACCAGCAGATCTTCAGGGGGTGATTCACCCCTCCACTTT
j_call: TRBJ1-4; v_call: TRBV29-1; d_call: TRBD1; clone_size: .; cdr3_aa: CSVRTGEEKLFF; cdr3_nt: TGCAGCGTTCGTACAGGGGAGGAAAAACTGTTTTTT
j_call: TRBJ2-7; v_call: TRBV10-3; d_call: TRBD2; clone_size: .; cdr3_aa: CAISESWGGGEQYF; cdr3_nt: TGTGCCATCAGTGAGTCCTGGGGGGGAGGCGAGCAGTACTTC
j_call: TRBJ2-1; v_call: TRBV11-1; d_call: .; clone_size: .; cdr3_aa: CASSSRDLNEQFF; cdr3_nt: TGTGCCAGCAGCAGCCGGGACTTAAATGAGCAGTTCTTC
j_call: TRBJ1-6; v_call: TRBV11-3; d_call: .; clone_size: few; cdr3_aa: CASSLGQNNSPLHF; cdr3_nt: TGTGCCAGCAGCTTAGGACAGAATAATTCACCCCTCCACTTT
j_call: TRBJ2-5; v_call: TRBV6-6; d_call: TRBD1; clone_size: .; cdr3_aa: CASSYTPGQGETQYF; cdr3_nt: TGTGCCAGCAGTTACACCCCTGGACAGGGGGAGACCCAGTACTTC
j_call: TRBJ1-3; v_call: TRBV5-1; d_call: .; clone_size: .; cdr3_aa: CASSLNPPPMASGNTIYF; cdr3_nt: TGCGCCAGCAGCTTAAACCCCCCCCCGATGGCATCTGGAAACACCATATATTTT
j_call: TRBJ1-4; v_call: TRBV6-6; d_call: .; clone_size: .; cdr3_aa: CASSYIGVWEKLFF; cdr3_nt: TGTGCCAGCAGTTACATCGGGGTTTGGGAAAAACTGTTTTTT
j_call: TRBJ1-3; v_call: TRBV30; d_call: .; clone_size: .; cdr3_aa: CAWGLGHSGNTIYF; cdr3_nt: TGTGCCTGGGGTCTCGGGCACTCTGGAAACACCATATATTTT
j_call: TRBJ1-1; v_call: TRBV5-1; d_call: .; clone_size: .; cdr3_aa: CASSLERRESMNTEAFF; cdr3_nt: TGCGCCAGCAGCTTGGAGCGCCGGGAGTCTATGAACACTGAAGCTTTCTTT
j_call: TRBJ1-1; v_call: TRBV28; d_call: TRBD1; clone_size: few; cdr3_aa: CASSSGGPDTEAFF; cdr3_nt: TGTGCCAGCAGCTCAGGGGGCCCGGACACTGAAGCTTTCTTT
j_call: TRBJ2-5; v_call: TRBV7-2; d_call: .; clone_size: .; cdr3_aa: CASSLTARAETQYF; cdr3_nt: TGTGCCAGCAGCTTAACGGCTCGGGCGGAGACCCAGTACTTC
j_call: TRBJ2-5; v_call: TRBV14; d_call: .; clone_size: .; cdr3_aa: CASSRGSLGTQYF; cdr3_nt: TGTGCCAGCAGCCGGGGCTCCTTAGGGACCCAGTACTTC
j_call: TRBJ1-5; v_call: TRBV18; d_call: .; clone_size: .; cdr3_aa: CASSLEGSYSNQPQHF; cdr3_nt: TGTGCCAGCTCACTGGAAGGTTCCTATAGCAATCAGCCCCAGCATTTT
j_call: TRBJ2-1; v_call: TRBV19; d_call: .; clone_size: .; cdr3_aa: CASTQTSLNEQFF; cdr3_nt: TGTGCCAGTACCCAAACTAGCCTCAATGAGCAGTTCTTC
j_call: TRBJ2-2; v_call: TRBV19; d_call: TRBD2; clone_size: .; cdr3_aa: CASSKILGGRRTGELFF; cdr3_nt: TGTGCCAGTAGTAAAATATTGGGAGGGAGGCGTACCGGGGAGCTGTTTTTT
j_call: TRBJ1-2; v_call: TRBV25-1; d_call: .; clone_size: few; cdr3_aa: CASSEGPNYGYTF; cdr3_nt: TGTGCCAGCAGTGAGGGACCTAACTATGGCTACACCTTC
j_call: TRBJ1-4; v_call: TRBV2; d_call: .; clone_size: .; cdr3_aa: CASSYKTTNEKLFF; cdr3_nt: TGTGCCAGCAGCTACAAGACAACTAATGAAAAACTGTTTTTT
j_call: TRBJ2-5; v_call: TRBV5-6; d_call: TRBD2; clone_size: .; cdr3_aa: CASRKGTSGQETQYF; cdr3_nt: TGTGCCAGCAGAAAAGGGACTAGCGGCCAAGAGACCCAGTACTTC
j_call: TRBJ2-5; v_call: TRBV30; d_call: .; clone_size: .; cdr3_aa: CAWSESRETQYF; cdr3_nt: TGTGCCTGGAGTGAATCGCGGGAGACCCAGTACTTC
j_call: TRBJ2-7; v_call: TRBV5-4; d_call: TRBD2; clone_size: .; cdr3_aa: CASSLDGGAHEQYF; cdr3_nt: TGTGCCAGCAGCTTGGACGGGGGGGCCCACGAGCAGTACTTC
j_call: TRBJ1-1; v_call: TRBV5-4; d_call: .; clone_size: .; cdr3_aa: CASSPSAHDGEAFF; cdr3_nt: TGTGCCAGCAGCCCCTCGGCACACGATGGGGAGGCTTTCTTT
j_call: TRBJ1-1; v_call: TRBV11-3; d_call: .; clone_size: .; cdr3_aa: CASSLERTEAFF; cdr3_nt: TGTGCCAGCAGCTTGGAGAGAACTGAAGCTTTCTTT
j_call: TRBJ2-7; v_call: TRBV6-6; d_call: TRBD1; clone_size: .; cdr3_aa: CASSGQGWYEQYF; cdr3_nt: TGTGCCAGCAGTGGACAGGGATGGTACGAGCAGTACTTC
j_call: TRBJ1-2; v_call: TRBV27; d_call: TRBD1; clone_size: .; cdr3_aa: CASKPLGTGTNYGYTF; cdr3_nt: TGTGCCAGCAAACCGCTAGGGACAGGGACTAACTATGGCTACACCTTC
j_call: TRBJ2-5; v_call: TRBV5-1; d_call: TRBD2; clone_size: .; cdr3_aa: CASSFQRGDQETQYF; cdr3_nt: TGCGCCAGCAGCTTCCAGCGGGGGGACCAAGAGACCCAGTACTTC
j_call: TRBJ2-1; v_call: TRBV19; d_call: .; clone_size: .; cdr3_aa: CASSKQGLDEQFF; cdr3_nt: TGTGCCAGTAGCAAACAGGGTCTCGATGAGCAGTTCTTC
j_call: TRBJ2-6; v_call: TRBV7-3; d_call: .; clone_size: once; cdr3_aa: CASSLTSHSANVLTF; cdr3_nt: TGTGCCAGCAGCTTAACGTCTCACTCGGCCAACGTCCTGACTTTC
j_call: TRBJ1-1; v_call: TRBV4-3; d_call: .; clone_size: .; cdr3_aa: CASSLEINTEAFF; cdr3_nt: TGCGCCAGCAGCCTTGAAATTAACACTGAAGCTTTCTTT
j_call: TRBJ2-3; v_call: TRBV2; d_call: .; clone_size: .; cdr3_aa: CASTREYSTDTQYF; cdr3_nt: TGTGCCAGCACCCGAGAATATAGCACAGATACGCAGTATTTT
j_call: TRBJ2-3; v_call: TRBV11-3; d_call: .; clone_size: .; cdr3_aa: CASRTGADADTQYF; cdr3_nt: TGTGCCAGCAGGACGGGGGCCGACGCAGATACGCAGTATTTT
j_call: TRBJ1-5; v_call: TRBV27; d_call: .; clone_size: .; cdr3_aa: CASRQGLNQPQHF; cdr3_nt: TGTGCCAGCAGACAGGGCCTCAATCAGCCCCAGCATTTT
j_call: TRBJ2-5; v_call: TRBV6-6; d_call: .; clone_size: .; cdr3_aa: CASSYSGGQQETQYF; cdr3_nt: TGTGCCAGCAGTTACAGCGGGGGACAGCAAGAGACCCAGTACTTC
j_call: TRBJ1-2; v_call: TRBV4-3; d_call: .; clone_size: .; cdr3_aa: CASSQEFITRGYTF; cdr3_nt: TGCGCCAGCAGCCAAGAGTTCATAACTCGTGGCTACACCTTC
j_call: TRBJ2-5; v_call: TRBV29-1; d_call: .; clone_size: .; cdr3_aa: CSVEDRAAEYF; cdr3_nt: TGCAGCGTTGAAGATCGGGCAGCAGAGTACTTC
j_call: TRBJ1-2; v_call: TRBV7-2; d_call: .; clone_size: .; cdr3_aa: CASSLAPQGNYGYTF; cdr3_nt: TGTGCCAGCAGCTTAGCACCACAGGGTAACTATGGCTACACCTTC
j_call: TRBJ2-3; v_call: TRBV11-3; d_call: .; clone_size: .; cdr3_aa: CASSPIRTDTQYF; cdr3_nt: TGTGCCAGCAGTCCGATCCGCACAGATACGCAGTATTTT
j_call: TRBJ1-2; v_call: TRBV5-1; d_call: TRBD1; clone_size: once; cdr3_aa: CASSWEQGGYYGYTF; cdr3_nt: TGCGCCAGCAGCTGGGAACAGGGGGGATACTATGGCTACACCTTC
j_call: TRBJ2-2; v_call: TRBV11-3; d_call: .; clone_size: few; cdr3_aa: CASRIDRNRVAGELFF; cdr3_nt: TGTGCCAGCAGAATCGACAGGAACAGGGTGGCCGGGGAGCTGTTTTTT
j_call: TRBJ2-7; v_call: TRBV7-9; d_call: TRBD1; clone_size: .; cdr3_aa: CASSPKTGVYEQYF; cdr3_nt: TGTGCCAGCAGCCCTAAGACAGGGGTGTACGAGCAGTACTTC
j_call: TRBJ1-2; v_call: TRBV10-3; d_call: .; clone_size: .; cdr3_aa: CAISLGEGYGYTF; cdr3_nt: TGTGCCATCAGCCTAGGGGAGGGCTATGGCTACACCTTC
j_call: TRBJ1-2; v_call: TRBV30; d_call: TRBD1; clone_size: .; cdr3_aa: CAWRTGVLANYGYTF; cdr3_nt: TGTGCCTGGAGAACAGGGGTTCTGGCTAACTATGGCTACACCTTC
j_call: TRBJ1-1; v_call: TRBV7-9; d_call: .; clone_size: few; cdr3_aa: CASSSSLSLNTEAFF; cdr3_nt: TGTGCCAGCAGCTCCAGTCTCAGCCTGAACACTGAAGCTTTCTTT
j_call: TRBJ2-2; v_call: TRBV5-4; d_call: .; clone_size: .; cdr3_aa: CASSLIWGQNTGELFF; cdr3_nt: TGTGCCAGCAGCTTGATTTGGGGACAGAACACCGGGGAGCTGTTTTTT